The clone carrying this TCR beta chain showed up just a few times. For TCRbeta, the library was prepared with unique molecular identifiers. One entry per CDR3 protein, called by TCRdb with MiXCR from the PCR reads. The sample lists some 500,000 distinct CDR3 sequences; approximately 20% were seen once. These data come from a study of T-cell reconstitution after alpha-beta-depleted transplantation in children. V was cut by 0 bases and J by 6 bases, with 23 bases left in between. This CDR3 spans 17 amino acids. From germline, CDR1 is DFQATT and CDR2 SNEGSKA (reference sequence). This receptor was identified in a human donor who donated a stem cell graft to a child with acute lymphoblastic leukemia. The gene calls are TRBV20-1 and TRBJ2-5; TRBD1 or TRBD2 may be the D gene (5 bases each). The sample was PBMCs from the stem cell graft donor, taken from the stem cell graft. The CDR3 is CSARDQPTAGTWKTQYF. In nucleotides, the CDR3 is TGCAGTGCTAGAGACCAACCCACGGCAGGGACCTGGAAGACCCAGTACTTC.